Presented here are 25 T cell receptor beta chains from one specimen sequenced in a study of OX40 agonist ivuxolimab in advanced cancers. Data came from immunoSEQ multiplex PCR; TCRdb stores just in-frame clones and leaves some out. The data contain some 75,000 clones, around nine tenths of them singletons. The input for sequencing was CD4+ or CD8+ T cells sorted from blood, taken in a trial of the OX40 agonist ivuxolimab. These receptors were collected from an adult with an advanced solid tumor such as melanoma, head and neck, liver or kidney cancer.

The chain recombines TRBV5-4 with TRBJ2-5, with TRBD2 matching 9 bases. V lost 3 bases to trimming and J lost 4 bases; unmatched junction nucleotides: 7. The CDR3 is 15 residues long. The germline CDR1 and CDR2 sequences are SGHNT and YYREEE (reference sequence). CDR3 loop: CASSSGLARGETQYF. The CDR3 region has the DNA TGTGCCAGCAGCTCCGGACTAGCGAGGGGAGAGACCCAGTACTTC.

This clone showed up just a few times. The chain carries TRBV9 and TRBJ2-3; D gene ambiguous. The V gene's germline CDR1 is SGDLS and CDR2 YYNGEE. This CDR3 contains 13 residues. V was trimmed by 2 bases and J by 4 bases, leaving 8 bases between them. The CDR3 loop reads CASSVGQADTQYF. For the CDR3, the DNA is TGTGCCAGCAGCGTTGGGCAGGCAGATACGCAGTATTTT.

In nucleotides, the CDR3 is TGTGCCAGCCTACCCACCGGGACTAGCGGGCAGAGCTCCTACAATGAGCAGTTCTTC. Protein sequence: CASLPTGTSGQSSYNEQFF. V gene TRBV7-2 combines with J gene TRBJ2-1, with TRBD2 matching 12 bases. Germline CDR1 SGHTA, CDR2 FQGNSA. The ends lost 8 bases at V and 0 bases at J; junction bases unmatched: 14. The CDR3 covers 19 residues.

The J gene is TRBJ1-1, the V gene TRBV4-3, with TRBD1 as a possible D gene (5 bases). The CDR3 has 14 residues. Germline loops: CDR1 LGHNA, CDR2 YSLEER. V lost 5 bases and J 3 bases, leaving 13 bases between the germline ends. CDR3 nucleotide sequence: TGCGCCAGCAGCTTGGGACCTGGGGACACTGAAGCTTTCTTT. It specifies CASSLGPGDTEAFF.

This chain links TRBV15 with TRBJ2-5; possible D gene TRBD2, 6 bases. Between the trimmed V and J ends, which lost 3 bases and 4 bases, there was a span of 6 bases. CDR1 is LNHNV and CDR2 is YYDKDF in the germline V gene (reference sequence). The CDR3 extends over 12 amino acids. The CDR3 DNA sequence: TGTGCCACCAGCAGGGGGGGAGAGACCCAGTACTTC. Amino acid sequence: CATSRGGETQYF.

V usage is TRBV28 and J usage is TRBJ2-1; TRBD1 aligns across 8 bases. The germline V gene encodes CDR1 MDHEN and CDR2 SYDVKM. Trimming removed 1 base from V and 7 bases from J; junction bases left unmatched: 3. The CDR3 runs to 14 residues. CDR3 sequence (DNA): TGTGCCAGCAGTTTATCCAGGGGGCTTAATGAGCAGTTCTTC. Amino acids: CASSLSRGLNEQFF.

Remarks on this clone: This same CDR3 is encoded by further DNA sequences in the sample. Written as DNA, the CDR3 is TGTGCCAGCAGCTTAGTATGGGGCCAAGAGACCCAGTACTTC. Translation: CASSLVWGQETQYF. The chain uses TRBV7-2 and TRBJ2-5; D gene unclear. Deletions cut 1 base from V and 1 base from J, with 7 bases between. This CDR3 has 14 amino acids. The germline CDR1 and CDR2 sequences are SGHTA and FQGNSA.

V is TRBV6-6 and J is TRBJ2-2, with TRBD1 matching 7 bases. J was trimmed by 6 bases and V by 7 bases; bases with no gene match: 11. The CDR3 contains 15 residues. The germline CDR1 and CDR2 sequences are MNHNY and SVGAGI (reference sequence). The CDR3 nucleotides are TGTGCCAGCACTGGGGGCAGGGGGTTTGCCGGGGAGCTGTTTTTT. This gives the protein CASTGGRGFAGELFF.

The chain is built from TRBV18 and TRBJ1-2, with 9 bases matching TRBD1. CDR1 and CDR2 (germline): KGHSH, LQKENI. Losses at the gene ends were 6 bases for V and 5 bases for J; bases not matched to a gene: 10. The CDR3 sequence is 15 residues long. CDR3 sequence reads: CASSPGTGSGYGYTF. In DNA, the CDR3 is TGTGCCAGCTCCCCTGGGACAGGGTCGGGATATGGCTACACCTTC.

This chain uses TRBV19 with TRBJ1-5; D is unclear. The CDR3 consists of 14 residues. Trimming removed 5 bases from V and 4 bases from J, with 12 bases in between. CDR1 LNHDA and CDR2 SQIVND come from the germline V gene (reference sequence). The CDR3 sequence is CASSGLDRNQPQHF. The CDR3 region has the DNA TGTGCCAGTAGTGGGTTGGATAGAAATCAGCCCCAGCATTTT.

V is TRBV29-1 and J is TRBJ1-2; D call uncertain. CDR3 length equals 16 residues. V lost 1 base to trimming and J lost 0 bases, with 15 bases between them. CDR1 SQVTM and CDR2 ANQGSEA come from the germline V gene. The DNA for the CDR3 is TGCAGCGTTGAAGGTCCCCAGCTAAAGGCTAACTATGGCTACACCTTC. It is translated as CSVEGPQLKANYGYTF.

The chain links TRBV27 to TRBJ1-3; D unresolved. CDR1 and CDR2 (germline): MNHEY, SMNVEV (reference sequence). The ends were cut back, 4 bases at V and 0 bases at J, with 10 bases in the middle. CDR3 length: 15 amino acids. The DNA for the CDR3 is TGTGCCAGCAGTTCGGGCGGTACCTCTGGAAACACCATATATTTT. Translating it yields CASSSGGTSGNTIYF.

The chain has TRBV4-2 and TRBJ2-5; possible D gene TRBD2, 6 bases. CDR1 and CDR2 (germline): LGHNA, YNFKEQ. The CDR3 is 13 residues long. Deletions cut 2 bases from V and 3 bases from J, with 7 bases between. CDR3 loop: CASSQSGEETQYF. CDR3 DNA: TGTGCCAGCAGCCAATCGGGGGAAGAGACCCAGTACTTC.

The chain has TRBV18 and TRBJ1-1; maybe TRBD1 (6 bases). This CDR3 has 13 amino acids. Germline-derived CDR1 and CDR2 are KGHSH and LQKENI. Trimming pared 6 bases from V and 5 bases from J, leaving 13 bases between. CDR3 DNA sequence: TGTGCCAGCTCGCCTAACAGGGAAACTGAAGCTTTCTTT. Translating gives CASSPNRETEAFF. The full variable domain, completed using reference TRBV18 and TRBJ1-1, is NAGVMQNPRHLVRRRGQEARLRCSPMKGHSHVYWYRQLPEEGLKFMVYLQKENIIDESGMPKERFSAEFPKEGPSILRIQQVVRGDSAAYFCASSPNRETEAFFGQGTRLTVV.

V usage is TRBV5-4 and J usage is TRBJ1-1; D gene unclear. This CDR3 region has 13 residues. The ends were cut back, 4 bases at V and 1 base at J, with 8 bases in the middle. From germline, CDR1 is SGHNT and CDR2 YYREEE (reference sequence). Here the CDR3 reads CASSPSPNTEAFF. DNA for the CDR3: TGTGCCAGCAGCCCCTCTCCGAACACTGAAGCTTTCTTT.

DNA for the CDR3: TGTGCCAGCAGCCCATCCACCTCTGGAAACACCATATATTTT. Amino acid sequence: CASSPSTSGNTIYF. This chain links TRBV7-6 with TRBJ1-3; D not resolved. Germline V gives CDR1 SGHVS, CDR2 FNYEAQ. V was cut by 5 bases and J by 0 bases, with 8 bases left in between. The CDR3 covers 14 residues. Full variable domain (outside the CDR3, taken from reference TRBV7-6 and TRBJ1-3): GAGVSQSPRYKVTKRGQDVALRCDPISGHVSLYWYRQALGQGPEFLTYFNYEAQQDKSGLPNDRFSAERPEGSISTLTIQRTEQRDSAMYRCASSPSTSGNTIYFGEGSWLTVV.

V usage is TRBV10-1 and J usage is TRBJ2-5, with a possible D match to TRBD2 (6 bases). V shed 0 bases and J shed 7 bases, with 18 bases lying between them. Germline V gene sequence: CDR1 WNHNN, CDR2 SYGVQD (reference sequence). The CDR3 runs 16 residues. Written as DNA, the CDR3 is TGCGCCAGCAGTGAGTCGTCGGTACTAGCCCGGGGGACCCAGTACTTC. As protein: CASSESSVLARGTQYF.

V usage is TRBV19 and J usage is TRBJ1-6; unclear D gene. This CDR3 is 12 amino acids long. With 4 bases removed from V and 9 bases from J, the gap between germline ends came to 7 bases. Germline V gene lookup returns CDR1 LNHDA and CDR2 SQIVND (reference sequence). The CDR3 reads CASSTLGSPLHF. In nucleotides, the CDR3 is TGTGCCAGTAGTACCCTTGGTTCACCCCTCCACTTT.

This rearrangement joins TRBV2 to TRBJ2-3; no firm D call. The CDR3 covers 15 residues. Trimming cost V 1 base and J 2 bases, with 10 bases left between them. Germline loops: CDR1 SNHLY, CDR2 FYNNEI. The CDR3 region has the DNA TGTGCCAGCAGTGAAGGCCGGTCGTTCACAGATACGCAGTATTTT. It codes for CASSEGRSFTDTQYF.

The chain is built from TRBV6-1 and TRBJ2-7; D is unclear. The CDR3 has 11 amino acids. CDR1 and CDR2 (germline): MNHNS, SASEGT. The V end was cut by 0 bases, the J end by 4 bases, with 1 base between. CDR3 residues: CASSEAYEQYV. The CDR3 DNA follows: TGTGCCAGCAGTGAAGCGTACGAGCAGTACGTC.

V usage is TRBV7-3 and J usage is TRBJ2-5, with TRBD1 identical over 9 bases. CDR3 length: 15 amino acids. V was pared by 1 base and J by 4 bases, with 4 bases of the junction left unmatched. Germline V gene data show CDR1 as SGHTA and CDR2 as FQGTGA. This chain's CDR3 is CASSLNRGPSETQYF. The DNA for the CDR3 is TGTGCCAGCAGCTTAAACAGGGGGCCCTCAGAGACCCAGTACTTC.

The V call is TRBV30, the J call TRBJ1-5; tentative D call: TRBD1 (6 bases). The CDR3 has 14 residues. With 5 bases removed from V and 2 bases from J, the gap between germline ends came to 13 bases. Per the germline V gene, CDR1 is GTSNPN and CDR2 is SVGIG (reference sequence). CDR3 nucleotides: TGTGCCTGGGGCACAGGGATCGGCAATCAGCCCCAGCATTTT. It yields the protein CAWGTGIGNQPQHF.

The J gene is TRBJ1-1, the V gene TRBV18; the D is unclear. The V gene's germline CDR1 is KGHSH and CDR2 LQKENI. CDR3 length: 13 residues. V was clipped by 3 bases and J by 3 bases, with 8 bases between them. CDR3 residues: CASSPSEDTEAFF. CDR3 bases: TGTGCCAGCTCACCGTCCGAGGACACTGAAGCTTTCTTT.

The rearrangement links TRBV5-1 to TRBJ2-7, with D possibly called TRBD1 or TRBD2 (5 bases each). The CDR3 is 14 amino acids. Between the trimmed V and J ends, which lost 7 bases and 3 bases, there was a span of 17 bases. Germline assignment: CDR1 SGHRS and CDR2 YFSETQ. The chain's CDR3 is CASELGDGVYEQYF. CDR3 DNA sequence: TGCGCCAGCGAACTCGGGGACGGAGTCTACGAGCAGTACTTC.

The chain has TRBV28 and TRBJ1-3; 11 bases align to TRBD1. The CDR3 covers 17 residues. Per the germline V gene, CDR1 is MDHEN and CDR2 is SYDVKM. Germline trimming cut 7 bases from V and 0 bases from J; bases unmatched to any gene: 8. The CDR3 coding sequence is TGTGCCAGCATTCCCGGACAGGGGGCCTACTCTGGAAACACCATATATTTT. It specifies CASIPGQGAYSGNTIYF.